One and the same sample provided the 8 T cell receptor beta chains below, sequenced in a study of blood T cell repertoires in COVID-19. Measured with immunoSEQ multiplex PCR; TCRdb has only the in-frame clones, and not every one. The repertoire has about 230,000 clones, about 85% of them found once; the top ten carry more than 10%. The source material was PBMCs or T cells enriched from blood (not recorded which). The source is a man aged 25 to 40 who had recovered from COVID-19.

The rearrangement joins TRBV24-1 to TRBJ1-2; 8 nucleotides match TRBD1. The ends lost 4 bases at V and 7 bases at J; junction bases unmatched: 7. The CDR3 is 14 residues long. Germline CDR1 is KGHDR and CDR2 is SFDVKD. The CDR3 protein is CATSDRDRGSGYTF. The CDR3 DNA follows: TGTGCCACCAGTGACCGCGACAGGGGAAGTGGCTACACCTTC.

This chain uses TRBV5-1 with TRBJ2-5; the D gene is possibly TRBD2 (5 bases). V gave up 1 base and J gave up 3 bases, with 13 bases separating them. This CDR3 is built from 15 residues. CDR1 is SGHRS, CDR2 YFSETQ, per germline. The CDR3 loop reads CASSLYRGQEETQYF. The DNA of the CDR3 is TGCGCCAGCAGCTTGTACCGGGGTCAGGAAGAGACCCAGTACTTC.

The rearrangement joins TRBV20-1 to TRBJ2-2; D possibly corresponds to TRBD1 (7 bases). The CDR3 extends over 14 amino acids. The germline CDR1 and CDR2 sequences are DFQATT and SNEGSKA (reference sequence). V shed 3 bases and J shed 4 bases, with 12 bases lying between them. CDR3 loop: CSASQEGATGELFF. The CDR3 region has the DNA TGCAGTGCTAGTCAGGAGGGGGCCACCGGGGAGCTGTTTTTT.

The chain has TRBV30 and TRBJ1-2, with TRBD1 identical over 10 bases. Germline loops: CDR1 GTSNPN, CDR2 SVGIG (reference sequence). Losses at the gene ends were 5 bases for V and 7 bases for J; bases not matched to a gene: 4. CDR3 length equals 12 residues. The CDR3 loop is CAWDRGRGGYTF. The CDR3, as DNA: TGTGCCTGGGACAGGGGGCGGGGTGGCTACACCTTC.

The V and J genes are TRBV27 and TRBJ2-7; 7 nucleotides align to TRBD1. This CDR3 is 16 amino acids long. Germline trimming cut 5 bases from V and 4 bases from J; bases unmatched to any gene: 14. Germline V gene sequence: CDR1 MNHEY, CDR2 SMNVEV (reference sequence). CDR3 region: CASSRGLAGGQYEQYF. In DNA, the CDR3 is TGTGCCAGCAGTAGGGGGTTGGCAGGGGGTCAATACGAGCAGTACTTC.

The J gene is TRBJ2-1, the V gene TRBV10-1; D unclear. V lost 3 bases, J lost 6 bases, and 9 bases lay in between. Germline V CDR1 and CDR2: WNHNN, SYGVQD (reference sequence). The CDR3 totals 13 residues. As DNA, the CDR3 is TGCGCCAGCAGTGAAAAGACTTCCAATGAGCAGTTCTTC. As protein: CASSEKTSNEQFF.

Points on this clone: Being one base from a much bigger clone, this may be a read error. The same CDR3 arises from other DNA sequences in this sample as well. This chain joins TRBV7-4 and TRBJ1-5, with D possibly TRBD1 on 5 matching bases. V lost 10 bases to trimming and J lost 1 base, with 23 bases between them. CDR1 and CDR2 (germline): SGHVT, SQSDAQ. This CDR3 spans 17 amino acids. The CDR3 here is CATPDGYGGGSNQPQHF. CDR3 coding DNA: TGTGCCACCCCCGACGGATACGGGGGGGGGAGCAATCAGCCCCAGCATTTT.

The V gene is TRBV5-1, the J gene TRBJ2-7; 7 bases are a match to TRBD1. Germline CDR1 and CDR2: SGHRS and YFSETQ. The CDR3 has 15 amino acids. V trimming: 0 bases; J trimming: 2 bases; junction bases outside the gene matches: 5. The CDR3 loop is CASSLDRQGPYEQYF. CDR3 DNA: TGCGCCAGCAGCTTGGATCGACAGGGCCCCTACGAGCAGTACTTC.